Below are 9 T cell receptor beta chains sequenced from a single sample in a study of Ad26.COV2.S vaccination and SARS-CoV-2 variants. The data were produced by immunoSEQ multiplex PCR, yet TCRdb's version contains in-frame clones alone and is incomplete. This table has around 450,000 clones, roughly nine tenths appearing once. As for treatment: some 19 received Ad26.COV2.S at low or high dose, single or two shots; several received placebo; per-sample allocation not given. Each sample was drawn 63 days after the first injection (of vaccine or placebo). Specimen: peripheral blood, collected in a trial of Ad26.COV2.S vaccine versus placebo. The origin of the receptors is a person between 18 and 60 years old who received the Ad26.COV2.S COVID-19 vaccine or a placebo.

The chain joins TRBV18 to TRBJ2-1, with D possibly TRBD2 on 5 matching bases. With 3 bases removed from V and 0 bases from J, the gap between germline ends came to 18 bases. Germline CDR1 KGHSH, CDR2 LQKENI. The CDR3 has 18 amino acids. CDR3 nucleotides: TGTGCCAGCTCACCGAGGACTCCGGCCCCAAGCTCCTACAATGAGCAGTTCTTC. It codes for CASSPRTPAPSSYNEQFF.

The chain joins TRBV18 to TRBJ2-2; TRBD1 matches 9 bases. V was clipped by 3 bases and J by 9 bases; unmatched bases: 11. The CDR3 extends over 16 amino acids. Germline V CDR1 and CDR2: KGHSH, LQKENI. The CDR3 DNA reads TGTGCCAGCTCACCCCCCGGGACAGGGACAAGCAGGGAGCTGTTTTTT. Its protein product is CASSPPGTGTSRELFF. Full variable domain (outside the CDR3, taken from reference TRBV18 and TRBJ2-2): NAGVMQNPRHLVRRRGQEARLRCSPMKGHSHVYWYRQLPEEGLKFMVYLQKENIIDESGMPKERFSAEFPKEGPSILRIQQVVRGDSAAYFCASSPPGTGTSRELFFGEGSRLTVL.

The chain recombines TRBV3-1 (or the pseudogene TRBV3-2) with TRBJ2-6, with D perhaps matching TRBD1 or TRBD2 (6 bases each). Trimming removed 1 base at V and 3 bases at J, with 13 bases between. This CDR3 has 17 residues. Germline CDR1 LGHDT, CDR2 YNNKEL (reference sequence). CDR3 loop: CASSQVPGAVGANVLTF. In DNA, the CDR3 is TGTGCCAGCAGCCAAGTACCGGGGGCGGTTGGGGCCAACGTCCTGACTTTC.

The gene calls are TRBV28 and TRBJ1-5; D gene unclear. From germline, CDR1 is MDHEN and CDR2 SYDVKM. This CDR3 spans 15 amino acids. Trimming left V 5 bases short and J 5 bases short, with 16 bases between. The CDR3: CASSRRVGFDQPQHF. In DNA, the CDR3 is TGTGCCAGCAGTCGCCGGGTAGGGTTTGATCAGCCCCAGCATTTT.

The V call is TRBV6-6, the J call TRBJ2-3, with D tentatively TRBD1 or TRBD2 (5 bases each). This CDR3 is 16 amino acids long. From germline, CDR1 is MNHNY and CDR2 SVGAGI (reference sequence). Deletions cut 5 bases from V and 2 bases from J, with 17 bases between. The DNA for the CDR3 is TGTGCCAGCAGTCCGCCGGGACCGACAGCCACAGATACGCAGTATTTT. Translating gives CASSPPGPTATDTQYF.

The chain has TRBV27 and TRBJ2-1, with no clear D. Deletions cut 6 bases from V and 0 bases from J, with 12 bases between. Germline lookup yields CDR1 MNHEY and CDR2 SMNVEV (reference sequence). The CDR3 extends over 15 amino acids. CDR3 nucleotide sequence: TGTGCCAGCAGCTCCAGAAGACCCTCCTACAATGAGCAGTTCTTC. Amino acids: CASSSRRPSYNEQFF.

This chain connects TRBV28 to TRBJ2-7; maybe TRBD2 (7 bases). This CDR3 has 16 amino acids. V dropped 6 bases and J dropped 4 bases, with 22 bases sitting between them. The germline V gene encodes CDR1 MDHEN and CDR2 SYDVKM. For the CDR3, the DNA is TGTGCCAGCAGGACGAAACTGGGGGCGGGAGAGTACGAGCAGTACTTC. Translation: CASRTKLGAGEYEQYF.

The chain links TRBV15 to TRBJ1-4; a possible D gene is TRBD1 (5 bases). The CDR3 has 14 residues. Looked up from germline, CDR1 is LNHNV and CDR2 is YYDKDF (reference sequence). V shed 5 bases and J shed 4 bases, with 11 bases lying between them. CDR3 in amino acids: CATSGRQFNEKLFF. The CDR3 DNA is TGTGCCACCAGCGGGCGACAGTTTAATGAAAAACTGTTTTTT.

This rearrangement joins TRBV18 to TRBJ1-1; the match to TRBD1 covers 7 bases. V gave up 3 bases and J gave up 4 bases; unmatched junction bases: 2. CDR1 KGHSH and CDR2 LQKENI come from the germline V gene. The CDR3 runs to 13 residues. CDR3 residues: CASSPQGVTEAFF. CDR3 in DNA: TGTGCCAGCTCACCCCAGGGGGTCACTGAAGCTTTCTTT. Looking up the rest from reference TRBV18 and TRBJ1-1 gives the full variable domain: NAGVMQNPRHLVRRRGQEARLRCSPMKGHSHVYWYRQLPEEGLKFMVYLQKENIIDESGMPKERFSAEFPKEGPSILRIQQVVRGDSAAYFCASSPQGVTEAFFGQGTRLTVV.